One and the same sample provided the 20 T cell receptor beta chains below, sequenced in a study of cytomegalovirus exposure and HLA in healthy donors. The primer mix had 60 Vbeta and 13 Jbeta primers. Measured with immunoSEQ multiplex PCR; TCRdb has only the in-frame clones, and not every one. The data show nearly 110,000 clones, roughly 71% seen once. The source material was PBMCs. These receptors all come from a male donor in good health and CMV-seropositive.

The rearrangement uses TRBV6-4 and TRBJ2-7; 10 bases map to TRBD1. V shed 6 bases and J 3 bases; nucleotides not matched to a gene: 5. CDR3 size: 14 residues. Per germline, CDR1 MRHNA and CDR2 SNTAGT. CDR3 bases: TGTGCCAGCAGGGGACAGGGGACGGGCTACGAGCAGTACTTC. It specifies CASRGQGTGYEQYF.

The V gene is TRBV5-4, the J gene TRBJ2-2; D possibly corresponds to TRBD1 (6 bases). The length of the CDR3 is 13 residues. The V and J ends lost 7 bases and 7 bases respectively, with 14 bases between them. The germline CDR1 and CDR2 sequences are SGHNT and YYREEE (reference sequence). The CDR3 bases are TGTGCCAGCCAGGGGTTCTTGGGCGGGGAGCTGTTTTTT. It specifies CASQGFLGGELFF. The full variable domain, rest sourced from reference TRBV5-4 and TRBJ2-2, is ETGVTQSPTHLIKTRGQQVTLRCSSQSGHNTVSWYQQALGQGPQFIFQYYREEENGRGNFPPRFSGLQFPNYSSELNVNALELDDSALYLCASQGFLGGELFFGEGSRLTVL.

The CDR3: CASSPSPLTGYGYTF. CDR3 bases: TGTGCCAGCAGTCCCTCCCCCCTGACAGGCTATGGCTACACCTTC. The genes are TRBV28 and TRBJ1-2; a possible D gene is TRBD1 (6 bases). This CDR3 contains 15 residues. In germline, CDR1 is MDHEN, CDR2 SYDVKM. V lost 5 bases to trimming and J lost 4 bases, with 17 bases between them.

The chain joins TRBV7-3 to TRBJ1-2, with TRBD1 matching over 8 bases. The CDR3 sequence is 13 residues long. The V and J ends lost 5 bases and 8 bases, in that order; junction bases with no gene match: 7. Germline V CDR1 and CDR2: SGHTA, FQGTGA. The CDR3: CASSDRGKEGYTF. CDR3 nucleotide sequence: TGTGCCAGCAGCGACAGGGGAAAGGAGGGCTACACCTTC.

The V call is TRBV19, the J call TRBJ2-1, with D possibly matching TRBD1 (6 bases). The ends were cut back, 5 bases at V and 7 bases at J, with 21 bases in the middle. The V gene's germline CDR1 is LNHDA and CDR2 SQIVND (reference sequence). The CDR3 totals 16 residues. The CDR3 loop reads CASSAPRQATGNEQFF. CDR3 coding DNA: TGTGCCAGTAGTGCCCCAAGACAGGCCACCGGGAATGAGCAGTTCTTC. The full variable domain, with the rest looked up from reference TRBV19 and TRBJ2-1, is DGGITQSPKYLFRKEGQNVTLSCEQNLNHDAMYWYRQDPGQGLRLIYYSQIVNDFQKGDIAEGYSVSREKKESFPLTVTSAQKNPTAFYLCASSAPRQATGNEQFFGPGTRLTVL.

V gene TRBV7-7 combines with J gene TRBJ2-1; 8 nucleotides match TRBD1. Germline V gene data show CDR1 as SSHAT and CDR2 as FNYEAQ (reference sequence). V was clipped by 4 bases and J by 8 bases; unmatched bases: 13. The CDR3 consists of 16 residues. CDR3 loop: CASSSGTGGSSYEQFF. The DNA for the CDR3 is TGTGCCAGCAGCTCAGGGACAGGCGGGTCATCCTATGAGCAGTTCTTC.

With regard to this clone: The sample carries other DNA sequences with the same CDR3. The chain has TRBV28 and TRBJ2-5; D gene uncertain. Germline-derived CDR1 and CDR2 are MDHEN and SYDVKM. The CDR3 sequence is 11 residues long. V lost 5 bases and J lost 5, with 6 bases in between. The CDR3 DNA reads as TGTGCCAGCAGTCCGCGGGAGACCCAGTACTTC. Translation gives CASSPRETQYF.

CDR3 DNA: TGTGCCAGCACTCCCGGGACAGGGGGCTTCTATGGCTACACCTTC. Amino acid sequence: CASTPGTGGFYGYTF. The chain recombines TRBV6-5 with TRBJ1-2, with TRBD1 matching 12 bases. V gave up 7 bases and J gave up 4 bases; unmatched junction bases: 7. Germline CDR1 and CDR2: MNHEY and SVGAGI. There are 15 residues in the CDR3.

This sequence joins TRBV19 and TRBJ1-1; 7 bases align to TRBD1. J was trimmed by 1 base and V by 5 bases; bases with no gene match: 16. The CDR3 spans 18 residues. CDR1 is LNHDA, CDR2 SQIVND, per germline (reference sequence). CDR3: CASSSPRTGFGKNTEAFF. CDR3 DNA: TGTGCCAGTAGTTCCCCGCGGACAGGTTTCGGGAAGAACACTGAAGCTTTCTTT.

The gene calls are TRBV7-3 and TRBJ2-3; D might be TRBD2 (7 bases). This CDR3 is 15 amino acids long. V shed 3 bases and J shed 2 bases, with 12 bases lying between them. Looked up from germline, CDR1 is SGHTA and CDR2 is FQGTGA. The CDR3 region is CASSLVAGATDTQYF. CDR3 coding DNA: TGTGCCAGCAGCTTGGTGGCGGGGGCCACAGATACGCAGTATTTT.

The V call is TRBV7-6, the J call TRBJ2-1; TRBD2 agrees at 7 bases. In germline, CDR1 is SGHVS, CDR2 FNYEAQ. With V trimmed by 5 bases and J by 5 bases, 12 bases remained unmatched. The CDR3 covers 16 residues. CDR3 sequence: CASSPSAGGSHNEQFF. The CDR3 nucleotides are TGTGCCAGCAGCCCTTCAGCCGGGGGGTCACACAATGAGCAGTTCTTC.

The rearrangement joins TRBV7-3 to TRBJ2-2; D may be TRBD2 (6 bases). The CDR3 consists of 13 residues. V lost 2 bases and J 8 bases, leaving 9 bases between the germline ends. The germline V gene encodes CDR1 SGHTA and CDR2 FQGTGA. The CDR3 loop is CASSLASAGELFF. Written as DNA, the CDR3 is TGTGCCAGCAGCTTAGCTAGCGCTGGGGAGCTGTTTTTT.

The chain combines TRBV27 with TRBJ2-7, with D unresolved. With 2 bases removed from V and 4 bases from J, the gap between germline ends came to 12 bases. Germline V gene data show CDR1 as MNHEY and CDR2 as SMNVEV (reference sequence). CDR3 length: 14 residues. The CDR3 spells CASSLTGVVYEQYF. In nucleotides, the CDR3 is TGTGCCAGCAGTTTAACTGGAGTGGTTTACGAGCAGTACTTC.

In its sample, this clone was seen once. The chain uses TRBV19 and TRBJ1-4; possibly TRBD1 for D (5 bases). Germline V lookup: CDR1 LNHDA, CDR2 SQIVND (reference sequence). This CDR3 has 13 amino acids. V lost 8 bases, J lost 0 bases, and 7 bases lay in between. CDR3 loop: CASWDSTNEKLFF. CDR3 DNA: TGTGCCAGTTGGGACTCAACTAATGAAAAACTGTTTTTT.

J is TRBJ1-5 and V is TRBV19, with D maybe TRBD1 (5 bases). The CDR3 is 16 amino acids. Trimming took 1 base from V and 7 from J, leaving 17 bases between them. Germline CDR1 LNHDA, CDR2 SQIVND (reference sequence). For the CDR3, the DNA is TGTGCCAGTAGTATAGGGGGGATCGGGGGAGGACAGCCCCAGCATTTT. Translated: CASSIGGIGGGQPQHF.

This clone was observed a handful of times. The rearrangement links TRBV18 to TRBJ2-2; 7 bases map to TRBD1. V lost 5 bases and J lost 1; bases outside the gene matches: 4. The CDR3 loop spans 15 amino acids. CDR1 and CDR2 from the germline V gene are KGHSH and LQKENI. CDR3 amino acids: CASSERTGNTGELFF. The CDR3, as DNA: TGTGCCAGCTCAGAAAGGACAGGGAACACCGGGGAGCTGTTTTTT.

The V call is TRBV6-5, the J call TRBJ1-5; 9 bases agree with TRBD1. Germline V CDR1 and CDR2: MNHEY, SVGAGI. V dropped 7 bases and J dropped 4; count of bases not matched to a gene: 8. This CDR3 spans 15 amino acids. DNA for the CDR3: TGTGCCAGCACCTCAGGACAGGGGAATAATCAGCCCCAGCATTTT. It yields the protein CASTSGQGNNQPQHF.

The table lists this clone with a count of one. The rearrangement links TRBV6-6 to TRBJ1-1; no clear D gene. The CDR3 is 13 residues long. Trimming stripped 4 bases from V and 7 bases from J, with 13 bases between. Per germline, CDR1 MNHNY and CDR2 SVGAGI (reference sequence). DNA of the CDR3: TGTGCCAGCAGTTCTCCGGGTAGGTATGAAGCTTTCTTT. Residues: CASSSPGRYEAFF.

The chain employs TRBV4-1 and TRBJ1-5, with unresolved D. Between the trimmed V and J ends, which lost 1 base and 6 bases, there was a span of 7 bases. Germline V gene lookup returns CDR1 MGHRA and CDR2 YSYEKL. This CDR3 is 13 amino acids long. CDR3 bases: TGCGCCAGCAGCCAAGGGGCGAGTCAGCCCCAGCATTTT. Translating it yields CASSQGASQPQHF.

The rearrangement joins TRBV7-9 to TRBJ1-1, with 12 bases that match TRBD1. The germline V gene has CDR1 SEHNR and CDR2 FQNEAQ (reference sequence). J lost 7 bases, V lost 6 bases, and 9 bases had no gene match. There are 15 residues in the CDR3. CDR3 region: CASSQGQGALIEAFF. The CDR3 DNA is TGTGCCAGCAGTCAGGGACAGGGGGCTCTTATTGAAGCTTTCTTT.